This TCR beta chain was captured by sequencing in a study of T cell responses to AZD1222 COVID-19 vaccine. V was clipped by 4 bases and J by 0 bases, with 16 bases between them. The germline CDR1 and CDR2 sequences are GTSNPN and SVGIG (reference sequence). CDR3 size: 17 residues. Overall study findings and caveats: Compared with day 0, the breadth and depth of the Spike-specific TCR repertoire rose significantly after two doses of AZD1222. Sampling that yielded the repertoires occurred only after the peak T cell response.

Doses given second, at about 4 or about 12 weeks, were pooled. Details on this clone: The antigen is undetermined.

This table comes from immunoSEQ multiplex PCR, and its TCRdb copy is limited to in-frame clones, with some not included. The sample includes nearly 55,000 clones, roughly 90% of them seen just once. This clonotype was obtained from an adult who received the AZD1222 COVID-19 vaccine. The sequencing here drew on peripheral blood, taken 28 days after the second AZD1222 dose. The chain is built from TRBV30 and TRBJ2-6; the D gene is possibly TRBD1 (6 bases). The chain's CDR3 is CAWNGAGDHSGANVLTF. CDR3 sequence (DNA): TGTGCCTGGAACGGAGCAGGGGACCACTCTGGGGCCAACGTCCTGACTTTC.